This T cell receptor (beta chain) was recovered during a study of cytomegalovirus exposure and HLA in healthy donors. Study-wide results and caveats: Associated with HLA alleles at 0.05 false discovery rate in a later analysis were 16,951 TCR beta sequences.

A remark on this clone: Antigen unknown.

The germline gives CDR1 SGHRS, CDR2 YFSETQ. Unmatched junction bases numbered 3, after V lost 4 bases and J lost 0 bases. The CDR3 has 15 residues. The PCR made use of 60 Vbeta and 13 Jbeta primers. Only in-frame clones appear in the TCRdb table, and some are missing; sequencing was by immunoSEQ multiplex PCR. The sample comprises 69,000 or so clones, about 73% of which are singletons, and 11% rests with the top ten. The chain has TRBV5-1 and TRBJ1-5; 8 positions match TRBD1. The sequence was obtained from a woman aged 55-69 years in good health and CMV-seropositive. Sequenced material: PBMCs. CDR3 sequence: CASSQQGGSNQPQHF. Written as DNA, the CDR3 is TGCGCCAGCAGCCAACAGGGGGGTAGCAATCAGCCCCAGCATTTT.